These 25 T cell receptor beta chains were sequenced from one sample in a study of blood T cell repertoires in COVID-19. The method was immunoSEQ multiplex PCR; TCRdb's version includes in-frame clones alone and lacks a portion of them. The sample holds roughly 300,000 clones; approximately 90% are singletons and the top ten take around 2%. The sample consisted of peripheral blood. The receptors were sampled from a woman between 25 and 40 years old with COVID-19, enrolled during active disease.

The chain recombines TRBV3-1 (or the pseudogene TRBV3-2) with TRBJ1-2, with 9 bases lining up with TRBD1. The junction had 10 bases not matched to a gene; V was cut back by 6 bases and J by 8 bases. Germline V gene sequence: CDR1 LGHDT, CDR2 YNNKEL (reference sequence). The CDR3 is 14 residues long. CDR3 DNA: TGTGCCAGCAGGCCTTCTGGGACAGGGTACGGCTACACCTTC. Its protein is CASRPSGTGYGYTF.

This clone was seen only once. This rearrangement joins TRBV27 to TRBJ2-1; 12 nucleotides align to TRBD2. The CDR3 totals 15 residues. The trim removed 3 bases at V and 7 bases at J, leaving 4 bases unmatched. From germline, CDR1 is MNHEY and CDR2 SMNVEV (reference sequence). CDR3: CASSLTSGGTNEQFF. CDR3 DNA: TGTGCCAGCAGTTTGACTAGCGGGGGTACTAATGAGCAGTTCTTC.

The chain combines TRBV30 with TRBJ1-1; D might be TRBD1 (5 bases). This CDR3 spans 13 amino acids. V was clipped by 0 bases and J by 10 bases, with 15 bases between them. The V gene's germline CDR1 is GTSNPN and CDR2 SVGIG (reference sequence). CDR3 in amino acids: CAWSVDRQQGAFF. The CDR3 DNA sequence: TGTGCCTGGAGTGTAGACCGACAGCAAGGAGCTTTCTTT.

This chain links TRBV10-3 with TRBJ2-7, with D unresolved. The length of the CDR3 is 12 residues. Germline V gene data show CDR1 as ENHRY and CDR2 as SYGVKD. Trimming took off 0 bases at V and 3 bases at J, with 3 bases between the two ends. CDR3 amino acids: CAISESSYEQYF. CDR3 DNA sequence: TGTGCCATCAGTGAGTCCAGCTACGAGCAGTACTTC.

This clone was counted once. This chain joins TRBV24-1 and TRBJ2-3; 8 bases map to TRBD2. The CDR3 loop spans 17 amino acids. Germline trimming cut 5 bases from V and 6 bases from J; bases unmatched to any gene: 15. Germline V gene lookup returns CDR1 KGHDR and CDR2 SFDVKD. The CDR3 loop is CATSGAPGLVARDTQYF. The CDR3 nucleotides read TGTGCCACCAGTGGTGCACCGGGACTAGTGGCCAGGGATACGCAGTATTTT.

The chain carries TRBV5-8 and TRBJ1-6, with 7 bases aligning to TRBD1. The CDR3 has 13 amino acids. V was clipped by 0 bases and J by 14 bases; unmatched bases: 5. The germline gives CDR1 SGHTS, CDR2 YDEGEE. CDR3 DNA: TGTGCCAGCAGCTTGGACCCAGACAGGGCCCTCCACTTT. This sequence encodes CASSLDPDRALHF.

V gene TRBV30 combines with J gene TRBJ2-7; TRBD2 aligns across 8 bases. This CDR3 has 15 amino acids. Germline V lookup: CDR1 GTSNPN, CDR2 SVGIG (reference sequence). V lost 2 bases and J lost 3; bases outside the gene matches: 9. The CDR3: CAWSSLTSGFYEQYF. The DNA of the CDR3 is TGTGCCTGGAGTTCCCTTACTAGCGGATTCTACGAGCAGTACTTC.

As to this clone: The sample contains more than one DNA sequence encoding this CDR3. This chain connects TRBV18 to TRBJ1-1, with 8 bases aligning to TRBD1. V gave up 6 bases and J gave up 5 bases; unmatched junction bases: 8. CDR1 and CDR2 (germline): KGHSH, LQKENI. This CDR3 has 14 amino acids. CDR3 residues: CASSPGQGETEAFF. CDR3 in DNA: TGTGCCAGCTCCCCCGGACAGGGTGAGACTGAAGCTTTCTTT.

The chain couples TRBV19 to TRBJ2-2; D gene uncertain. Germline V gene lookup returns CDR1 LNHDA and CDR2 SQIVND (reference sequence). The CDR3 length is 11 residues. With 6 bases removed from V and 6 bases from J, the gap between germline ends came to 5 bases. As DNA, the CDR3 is TGTGCCAGTAGAACGGCCGGGGAGCTGTTTTTT. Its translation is CASRTAGELFF.

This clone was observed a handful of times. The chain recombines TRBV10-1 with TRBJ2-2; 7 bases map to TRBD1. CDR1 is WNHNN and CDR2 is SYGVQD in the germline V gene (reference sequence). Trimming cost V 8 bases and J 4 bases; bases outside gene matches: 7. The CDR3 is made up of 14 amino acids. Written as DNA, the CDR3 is TGCGCCAGCGGCCGGGACAGAGGCACCGGGGAGCTGTTTTTT. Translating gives CASGRDRGTGELFF.

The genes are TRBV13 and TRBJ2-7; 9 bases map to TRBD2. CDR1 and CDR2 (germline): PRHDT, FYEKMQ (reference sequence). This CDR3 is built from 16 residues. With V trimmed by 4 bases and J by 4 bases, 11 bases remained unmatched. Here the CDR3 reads CASSSTEIAGEYEQYF. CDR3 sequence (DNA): TGTGCCAGCAGCTCCACTGAGATAGCGGGAGAGTACGAGCAGTACTTC.

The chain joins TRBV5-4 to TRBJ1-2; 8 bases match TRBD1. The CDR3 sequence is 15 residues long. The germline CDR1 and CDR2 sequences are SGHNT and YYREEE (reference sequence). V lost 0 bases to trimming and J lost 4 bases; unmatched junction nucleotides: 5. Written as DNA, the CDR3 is TGTGCCAGCAGCTTGGTCGGGCAGGGGGCCTATGGCTACACCTTC. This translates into CASSLVGQGAYGYTF.

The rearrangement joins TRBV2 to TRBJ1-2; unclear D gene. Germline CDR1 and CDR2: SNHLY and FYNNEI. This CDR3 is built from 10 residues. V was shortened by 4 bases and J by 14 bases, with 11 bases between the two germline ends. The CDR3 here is CASSVYKETF. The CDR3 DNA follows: TGTGCCAGCAGTGTATATAAAGAGACCTTC.

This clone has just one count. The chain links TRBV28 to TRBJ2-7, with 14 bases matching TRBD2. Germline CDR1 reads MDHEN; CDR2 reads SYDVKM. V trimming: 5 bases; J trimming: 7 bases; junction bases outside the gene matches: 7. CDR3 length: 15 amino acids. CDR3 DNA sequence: TGTGCCAGCAGTCAACCGGGACTAGCGGGAGATGAGCAGTACTTC. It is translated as CASSQPGLAGDEQYF.

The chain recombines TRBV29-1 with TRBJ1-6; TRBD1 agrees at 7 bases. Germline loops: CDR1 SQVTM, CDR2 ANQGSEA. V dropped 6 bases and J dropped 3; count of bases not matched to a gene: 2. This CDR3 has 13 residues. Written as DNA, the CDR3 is TGCAGCGTCGGACAGGACTATAATTCACCCCTCCACTTT. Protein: CSVGQDYNSPLHF.

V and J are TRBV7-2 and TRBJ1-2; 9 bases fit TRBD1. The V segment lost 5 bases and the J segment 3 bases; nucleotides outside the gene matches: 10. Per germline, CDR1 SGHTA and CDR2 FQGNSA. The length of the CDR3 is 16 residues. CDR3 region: CASSPTGQGWDYGYTF. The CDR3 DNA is TGTGCCAGCAGCCCGACTGGACAGGGGTGGGACTATGGCTACACCTTC.

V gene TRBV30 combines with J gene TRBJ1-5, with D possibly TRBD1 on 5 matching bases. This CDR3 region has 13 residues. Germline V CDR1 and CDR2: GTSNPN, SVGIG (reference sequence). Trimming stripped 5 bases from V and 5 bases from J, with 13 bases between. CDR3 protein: CAWGKGLDQPQHF. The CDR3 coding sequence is TGTGCCTGGGGGAAGGGGCTGGATCAGCCCCAGCATTTT.

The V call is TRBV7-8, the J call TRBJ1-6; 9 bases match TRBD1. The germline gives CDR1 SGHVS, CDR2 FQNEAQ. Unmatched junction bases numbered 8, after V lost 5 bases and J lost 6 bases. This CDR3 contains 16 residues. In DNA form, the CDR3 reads TGTGCCAGCAGCCCTATCCGGGACAGGGCTAATTCACCCCTCCACTTT. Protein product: CASSPIRDRANSPLHF.

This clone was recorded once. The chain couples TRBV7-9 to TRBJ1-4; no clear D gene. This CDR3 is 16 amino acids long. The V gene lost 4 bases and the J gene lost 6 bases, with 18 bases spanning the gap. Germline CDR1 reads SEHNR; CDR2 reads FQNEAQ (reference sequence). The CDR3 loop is CASSWAFGGIDEKLFF. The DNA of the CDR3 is TGTGCCAGCAGCTGGGCCTTTGGAGGGATTGATGAAAAACTGTTTTTT.

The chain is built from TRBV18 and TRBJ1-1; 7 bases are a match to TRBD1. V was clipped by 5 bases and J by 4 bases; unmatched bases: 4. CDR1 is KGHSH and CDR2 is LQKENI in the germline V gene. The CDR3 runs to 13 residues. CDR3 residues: CASSKGAPTEAFF. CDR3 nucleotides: TGTGCCAGCTCAAAGGGGGCGCCCACTGAAGCTTTCTTT.

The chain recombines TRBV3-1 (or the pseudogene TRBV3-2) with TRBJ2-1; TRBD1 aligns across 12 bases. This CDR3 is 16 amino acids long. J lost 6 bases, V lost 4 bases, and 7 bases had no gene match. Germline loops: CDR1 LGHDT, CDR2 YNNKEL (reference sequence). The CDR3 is CASSPTGTGGFNEQFF. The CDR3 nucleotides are TGTGCCAGCAGCCCAACCGGGACAGGGGGCTTCAATGAGCAGTTCTTC.

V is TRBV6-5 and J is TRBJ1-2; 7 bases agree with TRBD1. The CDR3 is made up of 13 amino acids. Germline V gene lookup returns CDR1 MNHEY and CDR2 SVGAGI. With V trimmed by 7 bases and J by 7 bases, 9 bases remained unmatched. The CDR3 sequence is CASMTDREGGYTF. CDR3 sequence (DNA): TGTGCCAGCATGACAGACAGGGAAGGTGGCTACACCTTC.

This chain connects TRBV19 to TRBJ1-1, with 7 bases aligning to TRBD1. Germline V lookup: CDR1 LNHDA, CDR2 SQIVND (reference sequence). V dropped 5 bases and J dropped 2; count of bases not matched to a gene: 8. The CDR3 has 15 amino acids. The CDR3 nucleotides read TGTGCCAGTAGTCTAAGGGACAGTGAAAACACTGAAGCTTTCTTT. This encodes CASSLRDSENTEAFF.

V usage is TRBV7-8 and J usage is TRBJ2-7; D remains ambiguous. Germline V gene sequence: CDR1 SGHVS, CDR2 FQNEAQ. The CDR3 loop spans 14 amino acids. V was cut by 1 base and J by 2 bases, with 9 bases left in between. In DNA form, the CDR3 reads TGTGCCAGCAGCTTAGACAGATATCCCTACGAGCAGTACTTC. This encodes CASSLDRYPYEQYF.

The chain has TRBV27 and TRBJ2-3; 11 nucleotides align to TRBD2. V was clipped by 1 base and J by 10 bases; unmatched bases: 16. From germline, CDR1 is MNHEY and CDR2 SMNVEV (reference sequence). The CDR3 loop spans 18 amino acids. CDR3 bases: TGTGCCAGCAGTTTATTGCCCGTGACTAGCGGGACCGCCAAATCGCAGTATTTT. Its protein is CASSLLPVTSGTAKSQYF.